This note documents a single T cell receptor (beta chain) sequence. Its antigen remains unidentified. Trimming stripped 4 bases from V and 6 bases from J, with 9 bases between. The germline gives CDR1 MGHDK, CDR2 SYGVNS. The CDR3 sequence is 12 residues long. The repertoire was sequenced with immunoSEQ multiplex PCR; TCRdb's copy has only in-frame clones and lacks some. The profile shows about 64,000 clones, more than 85% of them singletons. These data are taken from a study of cytomegalovirus exposure and HLA in healthy donors. Study-level points and caveats: Overall, approximately 180 TCR beta chains were annotated as cytomegalovirus-associated.

The donors belonged to the approximately 120-subject validation cohort, separate from the roughly 650-subject first cohort. This TCR derives from a woman aged 18-29 years in good health and CMV-seronegative. Input material: PBMCs. The V call is TRBV25-1, the J call TRBJ1-2; tentatively, D is TRBD1 (5 bases). CDR3 loop: CASSVQGDGYTF. CDR3 bases: TGTGCCAGCAGTGTCCAGGGCGATGGCTACACCTTC.